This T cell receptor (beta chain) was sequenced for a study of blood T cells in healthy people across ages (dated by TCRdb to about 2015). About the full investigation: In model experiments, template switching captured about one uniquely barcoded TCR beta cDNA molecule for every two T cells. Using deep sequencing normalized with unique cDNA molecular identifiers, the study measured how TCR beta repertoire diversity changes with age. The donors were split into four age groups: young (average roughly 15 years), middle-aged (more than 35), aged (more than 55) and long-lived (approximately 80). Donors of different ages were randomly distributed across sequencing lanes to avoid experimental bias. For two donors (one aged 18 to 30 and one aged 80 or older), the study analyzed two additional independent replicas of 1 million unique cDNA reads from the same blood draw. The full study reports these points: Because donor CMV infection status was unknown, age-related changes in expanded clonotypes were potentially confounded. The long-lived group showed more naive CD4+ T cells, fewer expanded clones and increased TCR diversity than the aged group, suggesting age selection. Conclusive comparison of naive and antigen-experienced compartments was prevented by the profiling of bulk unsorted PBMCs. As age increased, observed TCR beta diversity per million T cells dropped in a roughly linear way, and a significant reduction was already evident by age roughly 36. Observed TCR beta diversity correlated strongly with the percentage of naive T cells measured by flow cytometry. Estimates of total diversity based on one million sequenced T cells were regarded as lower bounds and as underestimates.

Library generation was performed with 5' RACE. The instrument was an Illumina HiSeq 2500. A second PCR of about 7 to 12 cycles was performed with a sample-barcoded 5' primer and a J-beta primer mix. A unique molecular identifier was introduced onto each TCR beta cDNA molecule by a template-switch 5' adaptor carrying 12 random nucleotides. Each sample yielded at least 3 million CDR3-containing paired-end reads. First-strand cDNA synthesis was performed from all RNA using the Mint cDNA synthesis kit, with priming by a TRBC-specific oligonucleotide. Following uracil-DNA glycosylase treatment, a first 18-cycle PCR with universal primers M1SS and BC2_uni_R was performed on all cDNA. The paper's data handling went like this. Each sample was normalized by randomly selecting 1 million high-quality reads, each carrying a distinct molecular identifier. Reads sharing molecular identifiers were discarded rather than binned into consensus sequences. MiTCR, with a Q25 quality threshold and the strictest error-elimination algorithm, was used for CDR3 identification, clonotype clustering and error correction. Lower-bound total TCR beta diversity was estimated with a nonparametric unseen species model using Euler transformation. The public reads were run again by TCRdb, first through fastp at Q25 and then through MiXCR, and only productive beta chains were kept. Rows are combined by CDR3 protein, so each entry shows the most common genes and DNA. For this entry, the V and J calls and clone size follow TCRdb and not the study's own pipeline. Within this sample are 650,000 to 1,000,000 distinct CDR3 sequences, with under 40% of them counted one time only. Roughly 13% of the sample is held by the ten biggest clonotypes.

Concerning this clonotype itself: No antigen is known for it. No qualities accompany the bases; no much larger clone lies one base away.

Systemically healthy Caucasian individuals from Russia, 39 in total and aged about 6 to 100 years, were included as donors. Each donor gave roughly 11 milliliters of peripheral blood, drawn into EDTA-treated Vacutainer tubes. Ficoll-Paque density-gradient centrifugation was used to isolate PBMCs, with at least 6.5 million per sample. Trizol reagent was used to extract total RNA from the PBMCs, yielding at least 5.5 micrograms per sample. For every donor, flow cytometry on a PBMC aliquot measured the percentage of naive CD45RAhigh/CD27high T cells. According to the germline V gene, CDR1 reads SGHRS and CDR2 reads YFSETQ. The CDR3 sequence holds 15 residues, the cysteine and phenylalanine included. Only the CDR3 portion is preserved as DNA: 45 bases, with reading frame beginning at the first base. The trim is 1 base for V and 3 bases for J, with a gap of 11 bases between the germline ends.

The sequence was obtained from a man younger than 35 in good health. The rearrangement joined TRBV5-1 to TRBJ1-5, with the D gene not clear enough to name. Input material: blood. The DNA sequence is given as TGCGCCAGCAGCTTGAGCGACGGAAACAATCAGCCCCAGCATTTT. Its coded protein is CASSLSDGNNQPQHF. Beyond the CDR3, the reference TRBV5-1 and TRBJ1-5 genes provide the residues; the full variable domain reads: KAGVTQTPRYLIKTRGQQVTLSCSPISGHRSVSWYQQTPGQGLQFLFEYFSETQRNKGNFPGRFSGRQFSNSRSEMNVSTLELGDSALYLCASSLSDGNNQPQHFGDGTRLSIL.